This T cell receptor (beta chain) was captured by sequencing in a study of graft-versus-host responses after intestinal transplantation. Produced via immunoSEQ multiplex PCR; TCRdb's table is partial and in-frame only. Among about 89,000 clones listed, 91% were seen once. This clone was seen a single time. The antigen is undetermined. V was clipped by 3 bases and J by 6 bases, with 17 bases between them. Per germline, CDR1 MGHDK and CDR2 SYGVNS. The CDR3 has 15 amino acids. The source material was unstimulated CD4+ T cells sorted from spleen or lymph node cells, sampled before intestinal transplant. The sequence came from a human donor who received an intestinal transplant. The chain links TRBV25-1 to TRBJ1-2; D is uncertain. The CDR3 coding sequence is TGTGCCAGCAGTGACCCCCGATCCAGGCCAAATGGCTACACCTTC. This gives the protein CASSDPRSRPNGYTF.